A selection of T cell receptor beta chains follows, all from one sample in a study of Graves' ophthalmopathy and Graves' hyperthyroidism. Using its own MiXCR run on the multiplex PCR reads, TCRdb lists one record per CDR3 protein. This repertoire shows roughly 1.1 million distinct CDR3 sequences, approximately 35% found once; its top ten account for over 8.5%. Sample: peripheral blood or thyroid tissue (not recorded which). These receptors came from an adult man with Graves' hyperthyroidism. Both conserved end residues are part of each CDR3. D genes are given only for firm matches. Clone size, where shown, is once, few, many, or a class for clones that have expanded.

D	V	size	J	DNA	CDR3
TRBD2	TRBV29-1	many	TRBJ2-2	TGCAGCGCCCCGCTAGCGGGGTACACCGGGGAGCTGTTTTTT	CSAPLAGYTGELFF
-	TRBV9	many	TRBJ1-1	TGTGCCAGCAGCGTAGAGGGCAGGGGAAACACTGAAGCTTTCTTT	CASSVEGRGNTEAFF
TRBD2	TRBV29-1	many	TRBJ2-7	TGCAGCGTTCTAGGCCTAGCGGGCCCCGAGCAGTACTTC	CSVLGLAGPEQYF
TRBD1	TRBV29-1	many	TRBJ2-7	TGCAGCGTTGAAGAACAGGGGGCGGGGACCTACGAGCAGTACTTC	CSVEEQGAGTYEQYF
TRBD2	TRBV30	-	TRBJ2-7	TGTGCCTGGACAAGGGGACTAGCGGGTTCCTACGAGCAGTACTTC	CAWTRGLAGSYEQYF
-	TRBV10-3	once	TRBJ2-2	TGTGCCAGCGAAGGGGCCGGGGAGCTGTTTTTT	CASEGAGELFF
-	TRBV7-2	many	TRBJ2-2	TGTGCCAGCAGCTTCCGCAGGGTGGACACCGGGGAGCTGTTTTTT	CASSFRRVDTGELFF
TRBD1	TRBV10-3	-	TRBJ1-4	TGTGCCATCAGACCGGGACAGGGGTTTGGGCTGTTTTTT	CAIRPGQGFGLFF
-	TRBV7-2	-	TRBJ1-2	TGTGCCAGCAGCTTAGAGCTAGCCGGGGGGTATGGCTACACCTTC	CASSLELAGGYGYTF
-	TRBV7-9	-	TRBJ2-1	TGTGCCAGCAGCTTGGTGGATGAGCAGTTCTTC	CASSLVDEQFF